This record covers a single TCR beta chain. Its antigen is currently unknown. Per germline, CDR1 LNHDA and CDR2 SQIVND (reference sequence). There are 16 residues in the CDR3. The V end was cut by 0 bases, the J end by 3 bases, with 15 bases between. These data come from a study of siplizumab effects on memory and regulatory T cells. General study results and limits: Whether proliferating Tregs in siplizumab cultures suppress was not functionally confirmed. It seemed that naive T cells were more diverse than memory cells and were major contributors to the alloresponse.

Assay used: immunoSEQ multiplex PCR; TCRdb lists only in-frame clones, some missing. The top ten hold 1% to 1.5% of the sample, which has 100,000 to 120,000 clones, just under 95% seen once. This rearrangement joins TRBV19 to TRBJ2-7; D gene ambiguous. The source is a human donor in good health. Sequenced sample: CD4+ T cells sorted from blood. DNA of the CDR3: TGTGCCAGTAGTATAGATCACGGGTCGGTCGGCTACGAGCAGTACTTC. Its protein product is CASSIDHGSVGYEQYF.